The next 31 T cell receptor beta chains were all read from a single sample in a study of T cell repertoires in cytomegalovirus infection. MiXCR, applied by TCRdb to the reads, yields one record per CDR3 protein. The sample lists more than 150,000 distinct CDR3 sequences; more than 15% were seen once. What was sequenced was CD8+ T cells from PBMCs. The receptors were gathered from a human donor in good health (CMV status not recorded). Some clones in this sample may be carry-over from other donors' samples.

The rearrangement uses TRBV12-3 or TRBV12-4 and TRBJ2-7; 9 positions match TRBD1. CDR3 length: 15 residues. The junction had 10 bases not matched to a gene; V was cut back by 5 bases and J by 5 bases. Here the CDR3 reads CASSTYGTGYHEQYF. The DNA of the CDR3 is TGTGCCAGCAGTACCTATGGGACAGGGTACCACGAGCAGTACTTC.

CDR3 nucleotide sequence: TGTGCCAGCAGCTTGACAGGGGGCGTGGGAGATACGCAGTATTTT. Amino acid sequence: CASSLTGGVGDTQYF. The V gene is TRBV5-5, the J gene TRBJ2-3; 9 bases are a match to TRBD1. The CDR3 contains 15 residues. Looked up from germline, CDR1 is SGHKS and CDR2 is YYEKEE (reference sequence). V was clipped by 1 base and J by 5 bases; unmatched bases: 5. Supplemented by reference TRBV5-5 and TRBJ2-3, the full variable domain reads DAGVTQSPTHLIKTRGQQVTLRCSPISGHKSVSWYQQVLGQGPQFIFQYYEKEERGRGNFPDRFSARQFPNYSSELNVNALLLGDSALYLCASSLTGGVGDTQYFGPGTRLTVL.

V is TRBV7-2 and J is TRBJ2-3, with TRBD2 matching over 8 bases. From germline, CDR1 is SGHTA and CDR2 FQGNSA. The CDR3 covers 17 residues. V dropped 4 bases and J dropped 6; count of bases not matched to a gene: 15. The CDR3 reads CASSSPGGAGGEDTQYF. The CDR3 DNA reads TGTGCCAGCAGCTCCCCTGGAGGCGCGGGGGGCGAGGATACGCAGTATTTT.

CDR3 in DNA: TGTGCCAGCAGTCCTGGAGGGGGATGCACCTTC. This translates into CASSPGGGCTF. V and J are TRBV6-6 and TRBJ1-2, with a weak D call TRBD1 (6 bases). V gave up 5 bases and J gave up 13 bases, with 14 bases separating them. The CDR3 contains 11 residues. CDR1 is MNHNY and CDR2 is SVGAGI in the germline V gene (reference sequence).

This chain joins TRBV6-4 and TRBJ2-7, with 7 bases aligning to TRBD1. The CDR3 covers 14 residues. Germline values: CDR1 MRHNA, CDR2 SNTAGT. The junction had 5 bases not matched to a gene; V was cut back by 1 base and J by 5 bases. The CDR3: CASSDLGTVNEQYF. The CDR3 region has the DNA TGTGCCAGCAGTGACTTAGGGACAGTAAACGAGCAGTACTTC.

To note about this clonotype: The junction does not match germline at one end; this may be a read error. This chain links TRBV20-1 with TRBJ2-7, with no clear D. This CDR3 has 13 residues. CDR1 and CDR2 from the germline V gene are DFQATT and SNEGSKA (reference sequence). This CDR3 reads CSATGRTSDEQYF. Written as DNA, the CDR3 is TGCAGTGCCACCGGGCGGACCTCCGACGAGCAGTACTTC.

In its sample, this clonotype was seen a few times. The chain carries TRBV6-2 or TRBV6-3 and TRBJ2-1; D may be TRBD2 (6 bases). The V gene's germline CDR1 is MNHEY and CDR2 SVGEGT. Trimming took off 2 bases at V and 10 bases at J, with 9 bases between the two ends. The CDR3 sequence is 12 residues long. DNA of the CDR3: TGTGCCAGCAGTTACGGACTAAACGAGCAGTTCTTC. It codes for CASSYGLNEQFF.

The chain has TRBV7-8 and TRBJ2-7, with 9 nucleotides matching TRBD2. Looked up from germline, CDR1 is SGHVS and CDR2 is FQNEAQ. This CDR3 is built from 15 residues. The V and J ends lost 4 bases and 4 bases, in that order; junction bases with no gene match: 8. The CDR3 nucleotides read TGTGCCAGCAGCTCGGGAGGCGGGAGGGTTTACGAGCAGTACTTC. Translated: CASSSGGGRVYEQYF.

The J gene is TRBJ2-1, the V gene TRBV10-3; 10 positions match TRBD2. Per the germline V gene, CDR1 is ENHRY and CDR2 is SYGVKD. V was clipped by 8 bases and J by 2 bases; unmatched bases: 15. The CDR3 runs 18 residues. CDR3 amino acids: CAILSSGRGGRPYNEQFF. CDR3 coding DNA: TGTGCCATCCTCTCTAGCGGGAGAGGGGGGAGGCCCTACAATGAGCAGTTCTTC.

The J gene is TRBJ1-2, the V gene TRBV7-6; no firm D call. Germline V CDR1 and CDR2: SGHVS, FNYEAQ. V was pared by 5 bases and J by 6 bases, with 10 bases between. The CDR3 has 12 amino acids. CDR3 in amino acids: CASSAERNGYTF. CDR3 in DNA: TGTGCCAGCAGCGCAGAGAGGAATGGCTACACCTTC. The whole variable domain, remainder taken from reference TRBV7-6 and TRBJ1-2, is GAGVSQSPRYKVTKRGQDVALRCDPISGHVSLYWYRQALGQGPEFLTYFNYEAQQDKSGLPNDRFSAERPEGSISTLTIQRTEQRDSAMYRCASSAERNGYTFGSGTRLTVV.

V and J are TRBV6-2 or TRBV6-3 and TRBJ2-3; D gene uncertain. The CDR3 sequence is 13 residues long. Deletions cut 6 bases from V and 2 bases from J, with 9 bases between. In germline, CDR1 is MNHEY, CDR2 SVGEGT. The CDR3 protein is CASSQSFTDTQYF. Here the CDR3 DNA reads TGTGCCAGCAGCCAGTCGTTCACAGATACGCAGTATTTT.

This clonotype was seen more than once but under ten times. V is TRBV14 and J is TRBJ2-7; TRBD1 matches at 10 bases. The junction had 11 bases not matched to a gene; V was cut back by 6 bases and J by 3 bases. The CDR3 loop spans 16 amino acids. The germline V gene has CDR1 SGHDN and CDR2 FVKESK. CDR3 coding DNA: TGTGCCAGCAGTTTACGACCCGGGACAGGGGACTACGAGCAGTACTTC. The encoded protein is CASSLRPGTGDYEQYF.

This chain joins TRBV6-4 and TRBJ2-3; a weak D match, TRBD2 (5 bases). V shed 3 bases and J shed 3 bases, with 10 bases lying between them. The CDR3 extends over 14 amino acids. CDR1 is MRHNA, CDR2 SNTAGT, per germline. CDR3 bases: TGTGCCAGCAGTGAACGGGGAGAGACAGATACGCAGTATTTT. Translating it yields CASSERGETDTQYF.

This clonotype occurred many times. V usage is TRBV7-8 and J usage is TRBJ2-3, with 10 bases lining up with TRBD2. The length of the CDR3 is 16 residues. Germline CDR1 reads SGHVS; CDR2 reads FQNEAQ. V lost 1 base and J lost 2; bases outside the gene matches: 3. CDR3 DNA sequence: TGTGCCAGCAGCTTAGAACTAGCGGGGAACACAGATACGCAGTATTTT. This translates into CASSLELAGNTDTQYF.

This clonotype was found a few times. This chain joins TRBV6-1 and TRBJ2-7; D is uncertain. From germline, CDR1 is MNHNS and CDR2 SASEGT. Trimming took 5 bases from V and 5 from J, leaving 13 bases between them. There are 13 residues in the CDR3. Here the CDR3 reads CASSKVSTNEQYF. CDR3 bases: TGTGCCAGCAGTAAAGTATCAACTAACGAGCAGTACTTC.

The chain is built from TRBV24-1 and TRBJ2-6; no reliable D call. CDR3 length: 17 residues. V shed 6 bases and J shed 0 bases, with 14 bases lying between them. Germline V gene data show CDR1 as KGHDR and CDR2 as SFDVKD. The CDR3 region is CATSSSRIYSGANVLTF. CDR3 nucleotides: TGTGCCACCAGTAGTTCCAGGATCTACTCTGGGGCCAACGTCCTGACTTTC.

In its sample, this clonotype was seen a few times. The chain couples TRBV11-2 to TRBJ2-5; 10 positions agree with TRBD2. In germline, CDR1 is SGHAT, CDR2 FQNNGV. CDR3 size: 17 residues. Unmatched junction bases numbered 5, after V lost 1 base and J lost 0 bases. CDR3 coding DNA: TGTGCCAGCAGCTTAGTGCCTAGCGGGAGTTACCAAGAGACCCAGTACTTC. It is translated as CASSLVPSGSYQETQYF. Looking up the rest from reference TRBV11-2 and TRBJ2-5 gives the full variable domain: EAGVAQSPRYKIIEKRQSVAFWCNPISGHATLYWYQQILGQGPKLLIQFQNNGVVDDSQLPKDRFSAERLKGVDSTLKIQPAKLEDSAVYLCASSLVPSGSYQETQYFGPGTRLLVL.

This rearrangement joins TRBV11-2 to TRBJ2-3; no clear D gene. V lost 0 bases to trimming and J lost 5 bases, with 12 bases between them. CDR1 is SGHAT, CDR2 FQNNGV, per germline. The CDR3 sequence is 15 residues long. The CDR3 DNA reads TGTGCCAGCAGCTTAGAAGGTCGCTTCCTAGATACGCAGTATTTT. It yields the protein CASSLEGRFLDTQYF.

This clonotype has only a few counts. The rearrangement joins TRBV7-9 to TRBJ2-5; 10 nucleotides match TRBD2. After removal of 7 bases from V and 5 bases from J, the junction contained 7 bases not matched to a gene. CDR1 and CDR2 (germline): SEHNR, FQNEAQ (reference sequence). This CDR3 contains 14 residues. The chain's CDR3 is CASTSGRNDETQYF. The CDR3 DNA reads as TGTGCCAGCACTAGCGGGAGAAACGATGAGACCCAGTACTTC.

The chain has TRBV7-2 and TRBJ2-7; 8 bases align to TRBD2. The junction had 4 bases not matched to a gene; V was cut back by 3 bases and J by 3 bases. Germline-derived CDR1 and CDR2 are SGHTA and FQGNSA. This CDR3 has 14 amino acids. The CDR3 DNA reads TGTGCCAGCAGCTTCACTAGCGGACACTACGAGCAGTACTTC. Translated, it gives CASSFTSGHYEQYF.

This clonotype was found a few times. This CDR3 is CASSPGTGRRETQYF. In nucleotides, the CDR3 is TGTGCCAGCAGCCCCGGGACAGGGAGAAGAGAGACCCAGTACTTC. V gene TRBV3-1 combines with J gene TRBJ2-5; 9 positions agree with TRBD1. Looked up from germline, CDR1 is LGHDT and CDR2 is YNNKEL (reference sequence). V was pared by 4 bases and J by 4 bases, with 7 bases of the junction left unmatched. CDR3 length: 15 residues.

This rearrangement joins TRBV6-1 to TRBJ2-1; no clear D. Germline lookup yields CDR1 MNHNS and CDR2 SASEGT. Trimming stripped 1 base from V and 8 bases from J, with 9 bases between. The CDR3 length is 13 residues. The CDR3 coding sequence is TGTGCCAGCAGTGAAGGCCTGGGCTATGAGCAGTTCTTC. Translation gives CASSEGLGYEQFF.

There are a few counts of this clonotype. This chain links TRBV7-9 with TRBJ2-7; TRBD2 is a possible D gene (6 bases). The CDR3 length is 15 residues. V was clipped by 6 bases and J by 4 bases, with 19 bases between them. Germline CDR1 SEHNR, CDR2 FQNEAQ (reference sequence). The CDR3 nucleotides read TGTGCCAGCAGGGGCTTAGGAGGGGCGAGATACGAGCAGTACTTC. Translation gives CASRGLGGARYEQYF.

This clonotype has a single count. The junction and the germline gene differ at one end; a read error may be behind it. V usage is TRBV7-6 and J usage is TRBJ2-7; D possibly corresponds to TRBD2 (6 bases). Germline V lookup: CDR1 SGHVS, CDR2 FNYEAQ. The CDR3 sequence is 15 residues long. The CDR3 nucleotides read TGTGCAAGCAGCTCCCGGGAGTTAGGGCACGGCGGGCAGTACTTC. Amino acids: CASSSRELGHGGQYF.

In this sample, this clonotype turned up a few times. The genes are TRBV6-1 and TRBJ2-2; 7 bases line up with TRBD1. There are 15 residues in the CDR3. CDR1 and CDR2 from the germline V gene are MNHNS and SASEGT. Trimming cost V 0 bases and J 7 bases; bases outside gene matches: 5. The CDR3: CASSEATQGSGELFF. CDR3 DNA sequence: TGTGCCAGCAGTGAAGCCACACAGGGGAGCGGGGAGCTGTTTTTT.

This clonotype showed up just a few times. The chain combines TRBV7-2 with TRBJ1-5; D unresolved. Trimming pared 5 bases from V and 4 bases from J, leaving 9 bases between. The CDR3 is 13 residues long. Germline V gene data show CDR1 as SGHTA and CDR2 as FQGNSA. This CDR3 is CASSRPGNQPQHF. CDR3 nucleotides: TGTGCCAGCAGCCGACCTGGGAATCAGCCCCAGCATTTT. Filled out from reference TRBV7-2 and TRBJ1-5, the complete variable domain reads GAGVSQSPSNKVTEKGKDVELRCDPISGHTALYWYRQSLGQGLEFLIYFQGNSAPDKSGLPSDRFSAERTGGSVSTLTIQRTQQEDSAVYLCASSRPGNQPQHFGDGTRLSIL.

This clonotype was seen only a few times. This chain connects TRBV11-2 to TRBJ2-7; 7 positions agree with TRBD2. Trimming at V came to 5 bases and at J to 6 bases, leaving 16 bases not matched to a gene. Germline values: CDR1 SGHAT, CDR2 FQNNGV. The CDR3 has 16 residues. This CDR3 reads CASSRTLSAGDSEQYF. The CDR3 coding sequence is TGTGCCAGCAGCAGAACCTTGAGCGCGGGAGATTCCGAGCAGTACTTC.

This clonotype was seen only a few times. This chain connects TRBV7-9 to TRBJ2-1, with a tentative D call TRBD1 (7 bases). The V end was cut by 5 bases, the J end by 9 bases, with 17 bases between. Germline CDR1 reads SEHNR; CDR2 reads FQNEAQ (reference sequence). There are 14 residues in the CDR3. CDR3 DNA: TGTGCCAGCAGCGGCCAGGGGGAGGAGGGTGAGCAGTTCTTC. Encoded protein: CASSGQGEEGEQFF.

This clonotype occurred many times. The chain joins TRBV25-1 to TRBJ2-1; D is possibly TRBD1 (5 bases). V was trimmed by 1 base and J by 6 bases, leaving 13 bases between them. This CDR3 has 15 amino acids. In germline, CDR1 is MGHDK, CDR2 SYGVNS. The CDR3, as DNA: TGTGCCAGCAGTGAATCGTCAGGGTCCATCAATGAGCAGTTCTTC. This encodes CASSESSGSINEQFF.

This sequence joins TRBV24-1 and TRBJ2-2; possibly TRBD1 or TRBD2 for D (5 bases each). The CDR3 spans 18 residues. Deletions cut 5 bases from V and 5 bases from J, with 23 bases between. Germline loops: CDR1 KGHDR, CDR2 SFDVKD. The CDR3 loop reads CATSGQGPEGQSTGELFF. CDR3 nucleotides: TGTGCCACCAGTGGGCAGGGCCCCGAGGGTCAATCGACCGGGGAGCTGTTTTTT.

This clonotype was seen only a few times. V is TRBV12-3 or TRBV12-4 and J is TRBJ2-5, with D possibly called TRBD1 or TRBD2 (5 bases each). Trimming took 5 bases from V and 3 from J, leaving 13 bases between them. CDR3 length: 14 residues. DNA of the CDR3: TGTGCCAGCAGTCTCCTGGGGGTTGAAGAGACCCAGTACTTC. This gives the protein CASSLLGVEETQYF.